The clone carrying this T cell receptor beta chain was counted ten times or more. As yet, its antigen is unknown. This sample stems from a study of prognosis after radiotherapy for stage I lung cancer. Study-wide background: It was between early 2018 and early 2019 that stage I non-small cell lung cancer patients were enrolled. Post-radiotherapy, distant metastases were observed in a few patients (median roughly seven months), whereas no significant progression was observed in about 15.

Study-wide results and caveats: Patients with distant metastases had lower Shannon entropy after stereotactic body radiation therapy. Median unique TCR clone counts of approximately 9,600 versus 7,200 showed a fall after stereotactic body radiation therapy.

Starting from genomic DNA, TCR beta CDR3 was amplified through two-round multiplex PCR. First-round PCR employed TRBV- and TRBJ-specific primers for each gene. TCRdb called the multiplex PCR reads again in MiXCR, with one record for every CDR3 protein. The sample holds 30,000 or so distinct CDR3 sequences, 42% seen once. There are 15 residues in the CDR3. With 4 bases removed from V and 3 bases from J, the gap between germline ends came to 15 bases. The V gene's germline CDR1 is LGHDT and CDR2 YNNKEL (reference sequence). The specimen comprised PBMCs, sampled before or after stereotactic body radiation therapy (not recorded which). The source is a donor aged 50 or older with non-small cell lung cancer. The J gene is TRBJ1-1, the V gene TRBV3-1; D remains ambiguous. CDR3 region: CASSRPTGRDTEAFF. DNA for the CDR3: TGTGCCAGCAGCCGACCGACGGGTCGGGACACTGAAGCTTTCTTT.